This T cell receptor (beta chain) is from a study of T-cell reconstitution after alpha-beta-depleted transplantation in children. Study findings and constraints: From surviving recipient T cells and thymic progenitors came the high day-60 TCRbeta diversity observed in some patients. Hyperexpanded clones declined; after one year, newly produced T cells mostly supplied diversity. Reported findings indicate that, about two months after transplant, alpha-beta T cells came from several hundred expanded clones, which were derived from non-depleted graft cells.

About this clonotype itself: What it binds is not known.

A library of TCRbeta sequences, prepared with unique molecular identifiers, was generated. In TCRdb, the PCR reads were re-called with MiXCR into one record per CDR3 protein. The sample has over 45,000 distinct CDR3 sequences, about 40% seen once. The CDR3 totals 16 residues. V trimming: 2 bases; J trimming: 1 base; junction bases outside the gene matches: 7. Germline CDR1 and CDR2: SGHDT and YYEEEE. The specimen was PBMCs, mostly from graft donor cells, collected 360 days after TCRalphabeta/CD19-depleted stem cell transplant. The rearrangement links TRBV5-6 to TRBJ1-1; TRBD1 agrees at 8 bases. The origin of this receptor is a male patient between 5 and 17 years old who had a stem cell transplant for acute lymphoblastic leukemia, so the T cells may come from the graft donor. The CDR3 DNA sequence: TGTGCCAGCAGCTTCCCCATTGGACAGGGGAACACTGAAGCTTTCTTT. It codes for CASSFPIGQGNTEAFF. Filled out from reference TRBV5-6 and TRBJ1-1, the complete variable domain reads DAGVTQSPTHLIKTRGQQVTLRCSPKSGHDTVSWYQQALGQGPQFIFQYYEEEERQRGNFPDRFSGHQFPNYSSELNVNALLLGDSALYLCASSFPIGQGNTEAFFGQGTRLTVV.